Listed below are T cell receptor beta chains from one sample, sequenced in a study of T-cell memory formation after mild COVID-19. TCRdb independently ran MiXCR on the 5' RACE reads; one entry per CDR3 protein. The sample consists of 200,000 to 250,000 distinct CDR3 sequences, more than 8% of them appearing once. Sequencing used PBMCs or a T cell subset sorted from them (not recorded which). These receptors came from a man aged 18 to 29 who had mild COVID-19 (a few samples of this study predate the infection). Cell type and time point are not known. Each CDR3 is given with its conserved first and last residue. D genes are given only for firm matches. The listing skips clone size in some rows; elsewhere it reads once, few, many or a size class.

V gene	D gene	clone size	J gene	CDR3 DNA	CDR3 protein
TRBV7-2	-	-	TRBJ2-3	TGTGCCAGCAGCTTATTAGCCAGGAGAGATACGCAGTATTTT	CASSLLARRDTQYF
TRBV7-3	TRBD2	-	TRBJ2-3	TGTGCCAGCAGCTTAACGGGAACTAGCGGGGGGTATAGCACAGATACGCAGTATTTT	CASSLTGTSGGYSTDTQYF
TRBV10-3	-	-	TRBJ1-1	TGTGCCATCAGTGAGTCGAGGGCCATGGGCACTGAAGCTTTCTTT	CAISESRAMGTEAFF
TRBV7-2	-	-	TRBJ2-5	TGTGCCAGCAGCTTCCCTAGCGCAGAGACCCAGTACTTC	CASSFPSAETQYF
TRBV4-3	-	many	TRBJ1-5	TGCGCCAGCAGCCAAGATCTGGGGGCGAGTAGCAATCAGCCCCAGCATTTT	CASSQDLGASSNQPQHF
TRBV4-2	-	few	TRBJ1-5	TGTGCCAGCAGCCAAGGTGGTCAGGATCAGCCCCAGCATTTT	CASSQGGQDQPQHF
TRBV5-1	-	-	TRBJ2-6	TGCGCCAGCAGCCCGGCGGGACAGAACTCTGGGGCCAACGTCCTGACTTTC	CASSPAGQNSGANVLTF
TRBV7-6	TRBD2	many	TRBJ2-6	TGTGCCAGCAGCTTAATGATCAGCGGGACCGGGGCCAACGTCCTGACTTTC	CASSLMISGTGANVLTF
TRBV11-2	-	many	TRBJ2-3	TGTGCCAGCAGCTTAATAGGACGGTACACAGATACGCAGTATTTT	CASSLIGRYTDTQYF
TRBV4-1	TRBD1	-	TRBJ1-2	TGCGCCAGCAGCCAAGGCTTAGGACAGGGTCTAAATGGCTACACCTTC	CASSQGLGQGLNGYTF
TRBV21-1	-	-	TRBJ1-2	TGTGCCAGCAGCGAGGCCGATGGCTACACCTTC	CASSEADGYTF
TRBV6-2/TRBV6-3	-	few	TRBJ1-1	TGTGCCAGCAGTTACGCCCTCTCCGAAATGGCTTTGGGAGCTTTCTTT	CASSYALSEMALGAFF
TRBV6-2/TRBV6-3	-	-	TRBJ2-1	TGTGCCAGCAGTTACGTAGAGTACAATGAGCAGTTCTTC	CASSYVEYNEQFF
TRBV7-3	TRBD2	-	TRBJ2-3	TGTGCCAGCAGCTCGGGACTAGAAACAGATACGCAGTATTTT	CASSSGLETDTQYF